This TCR beta chain was sequenced during a study of shared clonotypes between healthy human individuals. The study, taken as a whole, reports: Relative to memory subsets, naive subsets generally showed larger estimated richness. Approximately 4.9% of naive CD4 clonotypes were shared across a handful of donors.

Sequencing used immunoSEQ multiplex PCR; TCRdb keeps in-frame clones, though not all of them. This sample has roughly 1,500,000 clones; 95% to 99% occur once, and the top ten carry around 0.47%. A note on this clone: The target antigen is unknown.

Sequenced: naive CD4+ T cells sorted from blood. Subset meaning: CD45RA+ positively selected. The sequence was collected from a man younger than 45 in good health.

As DNA, the CDR3 is TGTGCCAGCAGTTTTAGGTCCGGGAGCACAGATACGCAGTATTTT. This encodes CASSFRSGSTDTQYF. The chain combines TRBV11-3 with TRBJ2-3; unclear D gene. V lost 6 bases to trimming and J lost 0 bases, with 13 bases between them. CDR1 is SGHNT, CDR2 YENEEA, per germline. CDR3 size: 15 residues.